These 20 T cell receptor beta chains came from one sample sequenced in a study of Ad26.COV2.S vaccination and SARS-CoV-2 variants. Indicated treatment: approximately 18 received Ad26.COV2.S at low or high dose, single or two shots; about 5 received placebo; per-sample allocation not given. Day 63 after the first vaccine or placebo injection was the time point for sampling. Using immunoSEQ multiplex PCR, the repertoire was profiled, and TCRdb retains in-frame clones only, with some absent. The table has roughly 380,000 clones, roughly 90% seen once. Sequenced material: peripheral blood, taken in a trial of Ad26.COV2.S vaccine versus placebo. All receptors derive from a person between 18 and 65 years old who received the Ad26.COV2.S COVID-19 vaccine or a placebo.

The chain joins TRBV5-1 to TRBJ2-5; D perhaps matches TRBD2 (6 bases). The CDR3 consists of 14 residues. Germline assignment: CDR1 SGHRS and CDR2 YFSETQ. Trimming removed 4 bases at V and 3 bases at J, with 13 bases between. The CDR3 DNA reads TGCGCCAGCAGCAATAGGCCGGGAGAAGAGACCCAGTACTTC. As protein: CASSNRPGEETQYF.

The chain has TRBV13 and TRBJ1-2; D gene uncertain. Germline CDR1 is PRHDT and CDR2 is FYEKMQ (reference sequence). V was clipped by 2 bases and J by 3 bases, with 13 bases between them. This CDR3 comprises 15 residues. CDR3 nucleotides: TGTGCCAGCAGCTTAATAGGGCGGAACGACTATGGCTACACCTTC. Translation gives CASSLIGRNDYGYTF.

Comment on this clone: This CDR3 is also generated by other DNA sequences in the sample. The chain recombines TRBV10-3 with TRBJ1-1, with D unresolved. Germline CDR1 and CDR2: ENHRY and SYGVKD. The CDR3 sequence is 11 residues long. V dropped 2 bases and J dropped 7 bases, with 5 bases sitting between them. The CDR3 nucleotides read TGTGCCATCAGTGAGAGTAGTGAAGCTTTCTTT. It encodes CAISESSEAFF.

V usage is TRBV28 and J usage is TRBJ1-2; no reliable D call. This CDR3 has 13 residues. Trimming removed 5 bases at V and 2 bases at J, with 9 bases between. The germline V gene encodes CDR1 MDHEN and CDR2 SYDVKM. The CDR3 region has the DNA TGTGCCAGCAGTCAGGTGGGGAACTATGGCTACACCTTC. This translates into CASSQVGNYGYTF.

As to this clone: At one boundary the junction diverges from the germline segment, which might be a read error. This rearrangement joins TRBV5-5 to TRBJ2-7, with D possibly matching TRBD1 (5 bases). This CDR3 comprises 11 residues. Per the germline V gene, CDR1 is SGHKS and CDR2 is YYEKEE (reference sequence). The CDR3 loop is CASSLDRQSRF. The CDR3 bases are TGTGCCAGCAGCTTGGATCGACAGAGCCGCTTC.

The CDR3 reads CASSPQVGPYYEQYF. The DNA of the CDR3 is TGTGCCAGCAGCCCCCAGGTTGGGCCGTACTACGAGCAGTACTTC. The rearrangement links TRBV11-2 to TRBJ2-7; D remains unclear. CDR3 length equals 15 residues. Germline V gene lookup returns CDR1 SGHAT and CDR2 FQNNGV. V lost 5 bases and J lost 3, with 17 bases in between.

V gene TRBV4-3 combines with J gene TRBJ1-5; D is ambiguous. Germline values: CDR1 LGHNA, CDR2 YSLEER. V was cut by 2 bases and J by 3 bases, with 11 bases left in between. The CDR3 runs to 15 residues. The CDR3 sequence is CASSQIRADNQPQHF. In DNA, the CDR3 is TGCGCCAGCAGCCAAATACGGGCAGACAATCAGCCCCAGCATTTT.

The chain recombines TRBV15 with TRBJ1-2; no clear D gene. V gave up 5 bases and J gave up 6 bases, with 13 bases separating them. The CDR3 contains 13 residues. Per the germline V gene, CDR1 is LNHNV and CDR2 is YYDKDF (reference sequence). CDR3 protein: CATSLGGLDGYTF. In nucleotides, the CDR3 is TGTGCCACCAGCTTGGGTGGCTTGGATGGCTACACCTTC.

The chain combines TRBV19 with TRBJ2-7; 16 bases agree with TRBD2. The CDR3 has 16 residues. V lost 7 bases and J lost 2; bases outside the gene matches: 5. CDR1 is LNHDA, CDR2 SQIVND, per germline (reference sequence). Written as DNA, the CDR3 is TGTGCCAGTACCACGGGACTAGCGGGGGGGCCCTACGAGCAGTACTTC. It codes for CASTTGLAGGPYEQYF.

The rearrangement links TRBV7-5 to TRBJ1-1. TRBV7-5 is a recognized pseudogene. The CDR3 sequence is 13 residues long. This CDR3 reads CARSLRMEPEAFF. DNA for the CDR3: TGTGCCAGAAGCTTAAGGATGGAGCCTGAAGCTTTCTTT.

This rearrangement joins TRBV27 to TRBJ2-7; weak D call: TRBD2 (7 bases). The germline V gene encodes CDR1 MNHEY and CDR2 SMNVEV (reference sequence). V was pared by 8 bases and J by 2 bases, with 19 bases between. CDR3 length: 15 residues. The DNA for the CDR3 is TGTGCCAGCTGTCAATTTAGGGGGGGGACCTACGAGCAGTACTTC. Its protein is CASCQFRGGTYEQYF.

The V gene is TRBV6-4, the J gene TRBJ1-3, with TRBD1 matching 8 bases. The junction had 4 bases not matched to a gene; V was cut back by 9 bases and J by 0 bases. Germline CDR1 MRHNA, CDR2 SNTAGT. The CDR3 consists of 14 residues. The CDR3 protein is CARTGAISGNTIYF. CDR3 DNA: TGTGCCAGGACAGGGGCGATCTCTGGAAACACCATATATTTT.

The rearrangement uses TRBV7-2 and TRBJ1-6; 7 nucleotides match TRBD1. V gave up 0 bases and J gave up 4 bases; unmatched junction bases: 3. Germline loops: CDR1 SGHTA, CDR2 FQGNSA. The CDR3 is 16 residues long. The CDR3 region has the DNA TGTGCCAGCAGCTTAGCATGGGACAGATATAATTCACCCCTCCACTTT. Amino acid sequence: CASSLAWDRYNSPLHF.

The genes are TRBV5-4 and TRBJ1-1; D is unclear. Trimming removed 1 base from V and 0 bases from J, with 16 bases in between. The CDR3 is 17 residues long. Germline V gene sequence: CDR1 SGHNT, CDR2 YYREEE (reference sequence). CDR3 amino acids: CASSLYGSGIMNTEAFF. CDR3 nucleotide sequence: TGTGCCAGCAGCTTGTACGGGTCCGGAATCATGAACACTGAAGCTTTCTTT.

Only one count was recorded for this clone. V is TRBV29-1 and J is TRBJ1-1, with a weak D call TRBD1 (5 bases). The CDR3 consists of 10 residues. In germline, CDR1 is SQVTM, CDR2 ANQGSEA. The germline V and J ends were trimmed by 6 bases and 5 bases, with 7 bases remaining between them. The CDR3 sequence is CSVGETEAFF. Written as DNA, the CDR3 is TGCAGCGTGGGGGAGACTGAAGCTTTCTTT.

The chain employs TRBV6-6 and TRBJ1-2; the match to TRBD1 covers 12 bases. Per the germline V gene, CDR1 is MNHNY and CDR2 is SVGAGI (reference sequence). Unmatched junction bases numbered 9, after V lost 5 bases and J lost 5 bases. This CDR3 contains 16 residues. In DNA, the CDR3 is TGTGCCAGCAGTGGGGACAGGGGGCCCCAAGGGTATGGCTACACCTTC. Its translation: CASSGDRGPQGYGYTF.

V and J are TRBV30 and TRBJ2-7, with D hard to call. Trimming left V 0 bases short and J 0 bases short, with 9 bases between. The germline gives CDR1 GTSNPN, CDR2 SVGIG (reference sequence). CDR3 length: 14 amino acids. CDR3 amino acids: CAWSVFTPSYEQYF. The DNA of the CDR3 is TGTGCCTGGAGTGTATTTACCCCCTCCTACGAGCAGTACTTC.

This chain links TRBV6-5 with TRBJ1-6; D unclear. The germline V gene has CDR1 MNHEY and CDR2 SVGAGI. The V end was cut by 7 bases, the J end by 5 bases, with 12 bases between. This CDR3 has 14 amino acids. CDR3 protein: CASKVLLDNSPLHF. The CDR3 DNA sequence: TGTGCCAGCAAGGTTCTCTTAGATAATTCACCCCTCCACTTT.

This clone occurred once. The V and J genes are TRBV28 and TRBJ1-6; 8 nucleotides align to TRBD1. The germline gives CDR1 MDHEN, CDR2 SYDVKM. CDR3 length: 15 residues. V lost 7 bases to trimming and J lost 10 bases; unmatched junction nucleotides: 12. The CDR3 DNA is TGTGCCAGCACCGGGGGGACAGGCTGGAGCTCACCCCTCCACTTT. Amino acid sequence: CASTGGTGWSSPLHF.

CDR3 coding DNA: TGCGCCAGCAGCCAAGTACAGTCTAAGGGGCCCCTCCACTTT. It is translated as CASSQVQSKGPLHF. The chain uses TRBV4-3 and TRBJ1-6; possibly TRBD1 for D (5 bases). The length of the CDR3 is 14 residues. V lost 1 base to trimming and J lost 13 bases, with 14 bases between them. Germline lookup yields CDR1 LGHNA and CDR2 YSLEER.